These 18 T cell receptor beta chains were sequenced from one sample in a study of human T cells and chemical hapten exposure. In TCRdb, the RACE reads were re-called with MiXCR into one record per CDR3 protein. The table includes 62,000 or so distinct CDR3 sequences, approximately 11% detected once. Time point described: pre-sensitization, week 0. Sample treatment: therapeutic diphenylcyclopropenone sensitization with weekly scalp DPC. Sequencing used whole blood, obtained in connection with sensitization to the hapten diphenylcyclopropenone (DPC). Receptors were obtained from a woman aged 45-65 years with alopecia areata. Some clones in this sample may be carry-over from other donors' samples.

This chain links TRBV28 with TRBJ1-5; 10 bases agree with TRBD1. The CDR3 spans 12 residues. Germline V lookup: CDR1 MDHEN, CDR2 SYDVKM. The V and J ends lost 4 bases and 16 bases, in that order; junction bases with no gene match: 7. The CDR3 nucleotides are TGTGCCAGCAGTTCCAAGGGACAGGGGACCCATTTT. Its protein product is CASSSKGQGTHF.

The chain couples TRBV5-1 to TRBJ1-1; 7 bases line up with TRBD1. From germline, CDR1 is SGHRS and CDR2 YFSETQ. The CDR3 loop spans 13 amino acids. Trimming took 6 bases from V and 5 from J; bases not matched to a gene: 7. Here the CDR3 DNA reads TGCGCCAGCATCGCCCCAGGGGGGACTGAAGCTTTCTTT. Residues: CASIAPGGTEAFF. The complete variable domain, with remaining parts taken from reference TRBV5-1 and TRBJ1-1, reads KAGVTQTPRYLIKTRGQQVTLSCSPISGHRSVSWYQQTPGQGLQFLFEYFSETQRNKGNFPGRFSGRQFSNSRSEMNVSTLELGDSALYLCASIAPGGTEAFFGQGTRLTVV.

This clonotype has ten or more counts. V gene TRBV12-3 or TRBV12-4 combines with J gene TRBJ2-3, with D unresolved. Between the trimmed V and J ends, which lost 7 bases and 2 bases, there was a span of 19 bases. This CDR3 comprises 16 residues. The CDR3: CASTSRRTFDTDTQYF. CDR3 DNA sequence: TGTGCCAGCACCTCTCGTCGGACGTTTGACACAGATACGCAGTATTTT.

The chain links TRBV7-3 to TRBJ2-1, with TRBD1 as a possible D gene (5 bases). The germline CDR1 and CDR2 sequences are SGHTA and FQGTGA. Trimming shortened V by 4 bases and J by 9 bases, and 10 bases separated the two germline ends. This CDR3 is built from 12 residues. The CDR3 loop reads CASSSDSGEQFF. CDR3 DNA sequence: TGTGCCAGCAGCTCCGACAGTGGTGAGCAGTTCTTC.

In its sample, this clonotype was seen many times. The CDR3 DNA reads TGTGCCAGCAGCTTAAATAACTATGGCTACACCTTC. This sequence encodes CASSLNNYGYTF. This sequence joins TRBV7-3 and TRBJ1-2, with D uncertain. CDR1 and CDR2 (germline): SGHTA, FQGTGA. V lost 1 base and J lost 1, with 1 base in between. CDR3 size: 12 residues.

CDR3 bases: TGTGCCAGCAGCCCAGCGGGGACAGGGGGTGTGGGAGATACGCAGTATTTT. It is translated as CASSPAGTGGVGDTQYF. The chain has TRBV7-2 and TRBJ2-3; 11 nucleotides match TRBD1. With V trimmed by 5 bases and J by 5 bases, 12 bases remained unmatched. There are 17 residues in the CDR3. CDR1 is SGHTA and CDR2 is FQGNSA in the germline V gene.

The chain combines TRBV25-1 with TRBJ2-2; D is possibly TRBD2 (5 bases). The CDR3 is 13 amino acids. Trimming removed 6 bases at V and 1 base at J, with 6 bases between. Germline CDR1 MGHDK, CDR2 SYGVNS. The CDR3 DNA is TGTGCCAGCAGAGGACTGAACACCGGGGAGCTGTTTTTT. Translated, it gives CASRGLNTGELFF.

This chain uses TRBV18 with TRBJ1-2; TRBD1 might be the D (6 bases). CDR1 is KGHSH and CDR2 is LQKENI in the germline V gene. With 3 bases removed from V and 7 bases from J, the gap between germline ends came to 18 bases. This CDR3 comprises 15 residues. CDR3 protein: CASSPPFLGQTGYTF. The CDR3 bases are TGTGCCAGCTCACCTCCCTTTCTGGGACAAACTGGCTACACCTTC. The whole variable domain, filled in from reference TRBV18 and TRBJ1-2, reads NAGVMQNPRHLVRRRGQEARLRCSPMKGHSHVYWYRQLPEEGLKFMVYLQKENIIDESGMPKERFSAEFPKEGPSILRIQQVVRGDSAAYFCASSPPFLGQTGYTFGSGTRLTVV.

The chain is built from TRBV27 and TRBJ1-4; the D gene is possibly TRBD1 (5 bases). The ends were cut back, 2 bases at V and 8 bases at J, with 6 bases in the middle. CDR1 and CDR2 (germline): MNHEY, SMNVEV (reference sequence). This CDR3 contains 12 residues. The CDR3 sequence: CASSLEGEKLFF. CDR3 nucleotide sequence: TGTGCCAGCAGTTTAGAGGGGGAAAAACTGTTTTTT.

This clonotype appeared once. A much bigger clone sits one base away, suggesting this may be a read error. V gene TRBV29-1 combines with J gene TRBJ2-3, with D possibly TRBD2 on 6 matching bases. Looked up from germline, CDR1 is SQVTM and CDR2 is ANQGSEA. This CDR3 is built from 15 residues. CDR3 nucleotide sequence: TGCAACGTTGAATTCTCGGGACTCCGCTCCGATACGCAGTATTTT. Translating it yields CNVEFSGLRSDTQYF.

This clonotype was recorded at least ten times. The chain joins TRBV6-2 or TRBV6-3 to TRBJ1-1; 7 bases map to TRBD1. Germline V CDR1 and CDR2: MNHEY, SVGEGT. With V trimmed by 6 bases and J by 1 base, 5 bases remained unmatched. The CDR3 runs to 14 residues. CDR3 DNA sequence: TGTGCCAGCAGGAGACGGGACAGGAACACTGAAGCTTTCTTT. Translation: CASRRRDRNTEAFF.

The sample holds a few counts of this clonotype. The chain recombines TRBV7-8 with TRBJ1-4; 10 nucleotides align to TRBD1. Germline V gene data show CDR1 as SGHVS and CDR2 as FQNEAQ. Losses at the gene ends were 3 bases for V and 5 bases for J; bases not matched to a gene: 3. The CDR3 is 15 amino acids. Here the CDR3 DNA reads TGTGCCAGCAGCTTGATGACAGGGGGCAATGAAAAACTGTTTTTT. Protein product: CASSLMTGGNEKLFF. Combining the CDR3 with reference TRBV7-8 and TRBJ1-4 gives the whole variable domain GAGVSQSPRYKVAKRGQDVALRCDPISGHVSLFWYQQALGQGPEFLTYFQNEAQLDKSGLPSDRFFAERPEGSVSTLKIQRTQQEDSAVYLCASSLMTGGNEKLFFGSGTQLSVL.

The rearrangement uses TRBV12-3 or TRBV12-4 and TRBJ2-4; 12 nucleotides line up with TRBD2. This CDR3 region has 15 residues. With V trimmed by 6 bases and J by 12 bases, 12 bases remained unmatched. The CDR3 region is CASSPQTSGSAYQYF. The CDR3 DNA sequence: TGTGCCAGCAGCCCTCAGACTAGCGGGAGCGCCTATCAGTACTTC.

The chain employs TRBV6-5 and TRBJ1-2; possibly TRBD1 for D (6 bases). The V and J ends lost 0 bases and 6 bases respectively, with 14 bases between them. The CDR3 consists of 15 residues. Germline lookup yields CDR1 MNHEY and CDR2 SVGAGI. The CDR3, as DNA: TGTGCCAGCAGTTACTCGAAGGGGACAAGAGATGGCTACACCTTC. Its translation: CASSYSKGTRDGYTF.

The chain joins TRBV28 to TRBJ2-7, with no clear D. Trimming stripped 6 bases from V and 5 bases from J, with 11 bases between. Germline lookup yields CDR1 MDHEN and CDR2 SYDVKM. CDR3 size: 12 residues. The CDR3 reads CASSLNVHEQYF. The CDR3 DNA reads TGTGCCAGCAGCCTAAATGTCCACGAGCAGTACTTC. The variable domain in full, with the rest retrieved from reference TRBV28 and TRBJ2-7, is DVKVTQSSRYLVKRTGEKVFLECVQDMDHENMFWYRQDPGLGLRLIYFSYDVKMKEKGDIPEGYSVSREKKERFSLILESASTNQTSMYLCASSLNVHEQYFGPGTRLTVT.

This clonotype was counted a few times. The chain links TRBV11-3 to TRBJ1-1; D unresolved. V was pared by 4 bases and J by 0 bases, with 9 bases between. CDR1 and CDR2 from the germline V gene are SGHNT and YENEEA. The CDR3 sequence is 14 residues long. The chain's CDR3 is CASSSRGMNTEAFF. In DNA form, the CDR3 reads TGTGCCAGCAGCTCACGAGGAATGAACACTGAAGCTTTCTTT.

The V gene is TRBV20-1, the J gene TRBJ2-5; D is unclear. Trimming removed 1 base at V and 4 bases at J, with 4 bases between. Germline V gene lookup returns CDR1 DFQATT and CDR2 SNEGSKA (reference sequence). CDR3 length equals 11 residues. Written as DNA, the CDR3 is TGCAGTGCTAGAGTAACAGAGACCCAGTACTTC. The encoded protein is CSARVTETQYF.

This clonotype came up many times. The rearrangement links TRBV6-5 to TRBJ1-6; the match to TRBD1 covers 7 bases. The germline V gene has CDR1 MNHEY and CDR2 SVGAGI. CDR3 length: 15 amino acids. The ends lost 0 bases at V and 7 bases at J; junction bases unmatched: 3. The CDR3 reads CASSYSARGNSPLHF. CDR3 coding DNA: TGTGCCAGCAGTTACTCGGCCAGGGGGAATTCACCCCTCCACTTT.